A single sample is the source of the 15 T cell receptor beta chains below, sequenced in a study of siplizumab effects on memory and regulatory T cells. Using immunoSEQ multiplex PCR, the repertoire was profiled, and TCRdb retains in-frame clones only, with some absent. The top ten hold over 0.4% of the sample, which has 60,000 to 65,000 clones, 65% to 80% seen once. Sequenced: memory CD4+ T cells sorted from blood. All receptors derive from a human donor in good health.

The J gene is TRBJ1-2, the V gene TRBV19; TRBD1 matches at 8 bases. V lost 7 bases to trimming and J lost 0 bases; unmatched junction nucleotides: 7. Looked up from germline, CDR1 is LNHDA and CDR2 is SQIVND (reference sequence). The CDR3 consists of 15 residues. This CDR3 is CASKDRAGSNYGYTF. CDR3 bases: TGTGCCAGTAAGGACAGGGCTGGATCTAACTATGGCTACACCTTC.

The V call is TRBV4-1, the J call TRBJ1-2, with D unclear. V lost 1 base to trimming and J lost 0 bases, with 12 bases between them. The CDR3 runs 16 residues. Germline-derived CDR1 and CDR2 are MGHRA and YSYEKL. The CDR3 loop reads CASSQVTIRPNYGYTF. The CDR3 DNA reads as TGCGCCAGCAGCCAAGTAACGATCAGACCTAACTATGGCTACACCTTC.

This rearrangement joins TRBV5-6 to TRBJ2-4; 10 bases align to TRBD1. Germline values: CDR1 SGHDT, CDR2 YYEEEE. The V segment lost 4 bases and the J segment 9 bases; nucleotides outside the gene matches: 7. The CDR3 loop spans 14 amino acids. The CDR3 bases are TGTGCCAGCAGCGTCGGGACAGGGGATGGCATTCAGTACTTC. It codes for CASSVGTGDGIQYF.

About this clone itself: The same CDR3 can be traced to other DNA sequences in this sample. This rearrangement joins TRBV7-3 to TRBJ1-5; D gene uncertain. Germline V gives CDR1 SGHTA, CDR2 FQGTGA. CDR3 size: 13 residues. V was pared by 1 base and J by 5 bases, with 6 bases between. CDR3 sequence reads: CASSLNRDQPQHF. In nucleotides, the CDR3 is TGTGCCAGCAGCTTAAATCGGGATCAGCCCCAGCATTTT.

The V gene is TRBV25-1, the J gene TRBJ2-1; D is possibly TRBD2 (6 bases). Germline lookup yields CDR1 MGHDK and CDR2 SYGVNS. Trimming removed 5 bases from V and 8 bases from J, with 7 bases in between. There are 11 residues in the CDR3. The CDR3 here is CASSREDEQFF. In nucleotides, the CDR3 is TGTGCCAGCAGTAGGGAGGATGAGCAGTTCTTC.

The chain links TRBV7-5 to TRBJ2-3; the table's D call TRBD2 went unverified against the DNA. TRBV7-5 is marked as a pseudogene. This CDR3 is built from 14 residues. The CDR3 sequence: CVRSTRDYTDTQYF. The DNA for the CDR3 is TGTGTCAGAAGCACTAGGGATTACACAGATACGCAGTATTTT.

The rearrangement uses TRBV7-9 and TRBJ1-2; D uncertain. The CDR3 spans 14 residues. The germline gives CDR1 SEHNR, CDR2 FQNEAQ (reference sequence). V was shortened by 2 bases and J by 1 base, with 8 bases between the two germline ends. The chain's CDR3 is CASSLYGSNYGYTF. CDR3 nucleotide sequence: TGTGCCAGCAGCTTATATGGCAGTAACTATGGCTACACCTTC.

This clone was detected a few times. CDR3 sequence (DNA): TGTGCCAGTGGGACTAGCGGGGGGCATGGCACAGATACGCAGTATTTT. Protein: CASGTSGGHGTDTQYF. The chain links TRBV19 to TRBJ2-3; 15 nucleotides match TRBD2. CDR3 size: 16 residues. V dropped 8 bases and J dropped 1; count of bases not matched to a gene: 4. Germline V gene data show CDR1 as LNHDA and CDR2 as SQIVND (reference sequence).

This sequence joins TRBV7-8 and TRBJ2-5; 8 bases line up with TRBD1. There are 14 residues in the CDR3. V lost 1 base and J lost 5; bases outside the gene matches: 3. From germline, CDR1 is SGHVS and CDR2 FQNEAQ. This CDR3 reads CASSLGTGRETQYF. In DNA, the CDR3 is TGTGCCAGCAGCTTAGGGACAGGGCGGGAGACCCAGTACTTC.

The chain couples TRBV6-1 to TRBJ2-3; D may match TRBD1 or TRBD2 (5 bases each). CDR3 size: 15 residues. V lost 7 bases and J 0 bases, leaving 14 bases between the germline ends. The germline gives CDR1 MNHNS, CDR2 SASEGT. The DNA for the CDR3 is TGTGCCAGCATTACCGGGACCTCTAGCACAGATACGCAGTATTTT. This codes for CASITGTSSTDTQYF.

The V call is TRBV18, the J call TRBJ2-7; 9 bases are a match to TRBD1. Trimming took 3 bases from V and 3 from J; bases not matched to a gene: 3. Germline CDR1 and CDR2: KGHSH and LQKENI. This CDR3 has 14 residues. Here the CDR3 reads CASSPLGQGYEQYF. CDR3 nucleotides: TGTGCCAGCTCACCTTTGGGACAGGGCTACGAGCAGTACTTC.

The chain uses TRBV18 and TRBJ1-1; D uncertain. The CDR3 length is 15 residues. The V gene's germline CDR1 is KGHSH and CDR2 LQKENI. V lost 1 base to trimming and J lost 1 base, with 10 bases between them. The CDR3, as DNA: TGTGCCAGCTCACCACAGGGCTTGAGGAACACTGAAGCTTTCTTT. Its translation: CASSPQGLRNTEAFF.

This clone has just a few counts. This chain connects TRBV6-5 to TRBJ1-1; 7 bases map to TRBD1. V lost 0 bases, J lost 0 bases, and 4 bases stayed unmatched. The germline V gene has CDR1 MNHEY and CDR2 SVGAGI. The CDR3 loop spans 16 amino acids. In DNA, the CDR3 is TGTGCCAGCAGTTACTCGAGGACAGGATTGAACACTGAAGCTTTCTTT. Its translation: CASSYSRTGLNTEAFF.

This clone appeared a single time. The gene calls are TRBV6-6 and TRBJ2-5; D tentatively reads TRBD1 or TRBD2 (6 bases each). Germline CDR1 and CDR2: MNHNY and SVGAGI (reference sequence). V was trimmed by 4 bases and J by 5 bases, leaving 17 bases between them. This CDR3 is built from 15 residues. CDR3 amino acids: CASSSPTGRRETQYF. In DNA form, the CDR3 reads TGTGCCAGCAGTTCCCCAACAGGGAGGCGGGAGACCCAGTACTTC.

V gene TRBV27 combines with J gene TRBJ1-2; tentatively, D is TRBD1 (6 bases). CDR1 MNHEY and CDR2 SMNVEV come from the germline V gene (reference sequence). V lost 6 bases and J 8 bases, leaving 19 bases between the germline ends. CDR3 length: 14 residues. CDR3 bases: TGTGCCAGCAGAAAGGCCCCTGGGGACAAGGGCTACACCTTC. Translated: CASRKAPGDKGYTF.